Listed below are T cell receptor beta chains from one sample, sequenced in a study of T cells in Graves' hyperthyroidism and ophthalmopathy. TCRdb used MiXCR to reprocess the multiplex PCR reads, holding one entry per CDR3 protein. The table records hundreds of thousands of distinct CDR3 sequences, around 22% of them present only once. Sequenced: blood. The receptor source for this set is a young woman with Graves' ophthalmopathy. Both conserved end residues are part of each CDR3. The D gene is left open where the match is weak. Expanded clones get a size class; other rows say once, few or many, or leave the size out.

size: -; V: TRBV20-1; D: -; J: TRBJ1-5; DNA: TGCAGTGCTAGAGGTTCCAGGGGCGCGGTAGGTCAGCCCCAGCATTTT; CDR3: CSARGSRGAVGQPQHF
size: many; V: TRBV19; D: -; J: TRBJ2-2; DNA: TGTGCCAGTACCCCTGGGCCAGGCCGAGTGGACACCGGGGAGCTGTTTTTT; CDR3: CASTPGPGRVDTGELFF
size: -; V: TRBV6-1; D: -; J: TRBJ2-7; DNA: TGTGCCAGCAGTGATGGGACTTCCCGGGACTACGAGCAGTACTTC; CDR3: CASSDGTSRDYEQYF
size: many; V: TRBV30; D: TRBD1; J: TRBJ1-1; DNA: TGTGCCTGGAGTCTGGGGGACAGGGTGAACACTGAAGCTTTCTTT; CDR3: CAWSLGDRVNTEAFF
size: many; V: TRBV20-1; D: -; J: TRBJ2-5; DNA: TGCAGTGCTAGGGGGGCCGTCGGGACCCAGTACTTC; CDR3: CSARGAVGTQYF
size: many; V: TRBV6-1; D: TRBD2; J: TRBJ2-7; DNA: TGTGCCAGCATCGCTTCTTTAGCGGGGTCATACGAGCAGTACTTC; CDR3: CASIASLAGSYEQYF
size: -; V: TRBV12-3/TRBV12-4; D: TRBD2; J: TRBJ2-5; DNA: TGTGCCAGCAGCCATCCGGGACTAGCGGGGGGCCCGCACTTC; CDR3: CASSHPGLAGGPHF
size: many; V: TRBV15; D: TRBD1; J: TRBJ2-7; DNA: TGTGCCACCAGCAGAGATTGGGACAGGGCCAGCGAGCAGTACTTC; CDR3: CATSRDWDRASEQYF
size: many; V: TRBV6-5; D: -; J: TRBJ2-7; DNA: TGTGCCAGCAGTCCCGGGACTTACGAGCAGTACTTC; CDR3: CASSPGTYEQYF
size: -; V: TRBV12-3/TRBV12-4; D: -; J: TRBJ1-5; DNA: TGTGCCAGCAGTTTCAATACAGAGGGTCAGCCCCAGCATTTT; CDR3: CASSFNTEGQPQHF
size: many; V: TRBV11-2; D: -; J: TRBJ2-2; DNA: TGTGCCAGCAGCTTTTACGGGGCGAACACCGGGGAGCTGTTTTTT; CDR3: CASSFYGANTGELFF
size: -; V: TRBV5-4; D: -; J: TRBJ1-2; DNA: TGTGCCAGCAGCTCGGGACTGATCCATGGCTACACCTTC; CDR3: CASSSGLIHGYTF
size: few; V: TRBV29-1; D: TRBD2; J: TRBJ2-7; DNA: TGCAGCGCCAGGACTAGCCAGTACGAGCAGTACTTC; CDR3: CSARTSQYEQYF
size: many; V: TRBV6-5; D: -; J: TRBJ2-6; DNA: TGTGCCAGCAGTTACGATAGGACTGGGGCCAACGTCCTGACTTTC; CDR3: CASSYDRTGANVLTF
size: -; V: TRBV12-3/TRBV12-4; D: -; J: TRBJ1-2; DNA: TGTGCCAGCAGTCCGGGGAGTCTTTTGTATGGCTACACCTTC; CDR3: CASSPGSLLYGYTF
size: few; V: TRBV2; D: TRBD1; J: TRBJ2-7; DNA: TGTGCCAGCATAGGGGACAGGGGTTCCTACGAGCAGTACTTC; CDR3: CASIGDRGSYEQYF
size: many; V: TRBV20-1; D: -; J: TRBJ1-2; DNA: TGCAGTGCTATAGCTGGGAACAGTGGCTACACCTTC; CDR3: CSAIAGNSGYTF
size: -; V: TRBV2; D: -; J: TRBJ2-2; DNA: TGTGCCAGCAGTACGGGATTCCCAGGGGAGCTGTTTTTT; CDR3: CASSTGFPGELFF
size: many; V: TRBV6-5; D: -; J: TRBJ2-5; DNA: TGTGTCAGCAGTTACTCACGGGTGGCGGAGACCCAGTACTTC; CDR3: CVSSYSRVAETQYF
size: -; V: TRBV6-5; D: TRBD1; J: TRBJ2-7; DNA: TGTGCCAGCAGTTACTCGGGACAGCTAGCCTACGAGCAGTACTTC; CDR3: CASSYSGQLAYEQYF
size: many; V: TRBV11-2; D: TRBD1; J: TRBJ1-2; DNA: TGTGCCAGCAGCTTAGTAGGGGGGGGACAGGGGTTGTCCTATGGCTACACCTTC; CDR3: CASSLVGGGQGLSYGYTF
size: many; V: TRBV2; D: -; J: TRBJ2-5; DNA: TGTGCCAGCAGTGAATGGCCTTCGGCGGCCGGGGAGACCCAGTACTTC; CDR3: CASSEWPSAAGETQYF
size: many; V: TRBV20-1; D: TRBD1; J: TRBJ1-2; DNA: TGCAGTGCTCGGGATACCGGGACAGGGGATGGCTACACCTTC; CDR3: CSARDTGTGDGYTF
size: many; V: TRBV28; D: -; J: TRBJ2-7; DNA: TGTGCCAGCAGTTTATATTGGGGCACGGGGGATTTTTACGAGCAGTACTTC; CDR3: CASSLYWGTGDFYEQYF
size: -; V: TRBV29-1; D: -; J: TRBJ1-2; DNA: TGCAGCGTTACCGACAACTATGGCTACACCTTC; CDR3: CSVTDNYGYTF
size: many; V: TRBV27; D: TRBD1; J: TRBJ2-7; DNA: TGTGCCAGCAGTTTCGTAACCGGGCCCGGGACAGGAGCCTACGAGCAGTACTTC; CDR3: CASSFVTGPGTGAYEQYF
size: many; V: TRBV20-1; D: -; J: TRBJ1-5; DNA: TGCAGTGCTCTCCAGGGACATAACAATCAGCCCCAGCATTTT; CDR3: CSALQGHNNQPQHF
size: few; V: TRBV27; D: TRBD1; J: TRBJ2-7; DNA: TGTGCCAGCAGTTTAAGGGACAGGGGGTTCTACGAGCAGTACTTC; CDR3: CASSLRDRGFYEQYF
size: -; V: TRBV11-2; D: -; J: TRBJ2-7; DNA: TGTGCCAGCAGCTCGCCTCAGGGGATGACCTCCGAGCAGTACTTC; CDR3: CASSSPQGMTSEQYF
size: few; V: TRBV12-5; D: TRBD1; J: TRBJ1-1; DNA: TGTGCTAGTGGCCCGTATCAACAGGGGCGGGGGACTGAAGCTTTCTTT; CDR3: CASGPYQQGRGTEAFF
size: many; V: TRBV28; D: TRBD2; J: TRBJ2-5; DNA: TGTGCCAGCAGGTGGGGGGGTACGGAAGAGACCCAGTACTTC; CDR3: CASRWGGTEETQYF
size: -; V: TRBV20-1; D: -; J: TRBJ2-5; DNA: TGCAGTGCTAGAGAAGGGGCGCGGGGAATAGAGACCCAGTACTTC; CDR3: CSAREGARGIETQYF